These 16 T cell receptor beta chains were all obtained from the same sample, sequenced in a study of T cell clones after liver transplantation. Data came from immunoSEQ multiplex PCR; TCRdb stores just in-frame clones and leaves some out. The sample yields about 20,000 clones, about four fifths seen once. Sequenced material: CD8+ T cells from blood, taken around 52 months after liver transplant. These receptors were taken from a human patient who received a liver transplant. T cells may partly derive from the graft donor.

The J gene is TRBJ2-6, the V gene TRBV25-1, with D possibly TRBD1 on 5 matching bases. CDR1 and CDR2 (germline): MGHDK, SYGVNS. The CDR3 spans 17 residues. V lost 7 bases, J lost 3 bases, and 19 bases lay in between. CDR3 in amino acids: CASNLGQGVGGANVLTF. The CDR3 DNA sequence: TGTGCCAGCAACCTAGGCCAGGGCGTAGGTGGGGCCAACGTCCTGACTTTC.

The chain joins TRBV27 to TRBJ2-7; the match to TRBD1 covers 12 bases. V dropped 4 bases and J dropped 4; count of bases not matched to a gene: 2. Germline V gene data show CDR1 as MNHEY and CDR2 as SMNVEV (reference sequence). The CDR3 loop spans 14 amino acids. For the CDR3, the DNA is TGTGCCAGCAGTTCGGGACAGGGGGCTTACGAGCAGTACTTC. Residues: CASSSGQGAYEQYF.

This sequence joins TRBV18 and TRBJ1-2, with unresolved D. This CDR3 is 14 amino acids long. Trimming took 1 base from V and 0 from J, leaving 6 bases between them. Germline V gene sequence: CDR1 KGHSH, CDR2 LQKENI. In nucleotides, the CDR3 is TGTGCCAGCTCACCACGGGCAGCTAACTATGGCTACACCTTC. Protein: CASSPRAANYGYTF.

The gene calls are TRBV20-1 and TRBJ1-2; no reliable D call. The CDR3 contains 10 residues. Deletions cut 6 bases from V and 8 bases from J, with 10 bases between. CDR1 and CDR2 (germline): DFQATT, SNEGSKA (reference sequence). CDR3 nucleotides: TGCAGTGCCCCCGCACAAGGCTACACCTTC. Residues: CSAPAQGYTF.

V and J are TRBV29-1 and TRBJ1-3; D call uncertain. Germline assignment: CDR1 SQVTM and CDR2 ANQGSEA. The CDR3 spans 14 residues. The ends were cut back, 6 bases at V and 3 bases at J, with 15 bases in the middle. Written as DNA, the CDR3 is TGCAGCGTAGAGGACGGCCTCAGTGGAAACACCATATATTTT. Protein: CSVEDGLSGNTIYF.

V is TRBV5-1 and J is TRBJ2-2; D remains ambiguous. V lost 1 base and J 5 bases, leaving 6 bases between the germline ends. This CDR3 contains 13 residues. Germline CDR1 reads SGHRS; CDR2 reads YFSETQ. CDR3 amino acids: CASSLYGTGELFF. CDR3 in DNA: TGCGCCAGCAGCTTGTATGGGACCGGGGAGCTGTTTTTT.

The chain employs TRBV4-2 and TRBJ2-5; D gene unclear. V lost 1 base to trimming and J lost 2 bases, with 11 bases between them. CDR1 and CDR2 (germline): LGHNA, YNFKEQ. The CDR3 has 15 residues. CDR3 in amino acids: CASSQGPSEQETQYF. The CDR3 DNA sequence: TGTGCCAGCAGCCAAGGGCCCTCGGAACAAGAGACCCAGTACTTC.

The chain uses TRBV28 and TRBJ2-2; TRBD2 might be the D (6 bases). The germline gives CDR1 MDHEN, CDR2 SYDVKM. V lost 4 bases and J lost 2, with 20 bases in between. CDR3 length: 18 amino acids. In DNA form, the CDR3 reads TGTGCCAGCAGTTCCCCTCGGAGTATAGCGGAAAACACCGGGGAGCTGTTTTTT. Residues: CASSSPRSIAENTGELFF.

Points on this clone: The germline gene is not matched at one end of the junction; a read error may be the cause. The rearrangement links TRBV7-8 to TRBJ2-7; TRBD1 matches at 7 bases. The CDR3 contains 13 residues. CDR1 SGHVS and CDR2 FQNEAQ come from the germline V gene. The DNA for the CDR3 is TGTGCCAGCAGGTTAGGGGACAGCTACGAGCAGTACTTC. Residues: CASRLGDSYEQYF.

The CDR3 sequence is CASNPQGLDTEAFF. The CDR3 bases are TGTGCCAGCAACCCTCAGGGGTTAGACACTGAAGCTTTCTTT. V gene TRBV28 combines with J gene TRBJ1-1, with D possibly TRBD1 on 6 matching bases. The CDR3 loop spans 14 amino acids. The ends were cut back, 7 bases at V and 3 bases at J, with 15 bases in the middle. Germline-derived CDR1 and CDR2 are MDHEN and SYDVKM.

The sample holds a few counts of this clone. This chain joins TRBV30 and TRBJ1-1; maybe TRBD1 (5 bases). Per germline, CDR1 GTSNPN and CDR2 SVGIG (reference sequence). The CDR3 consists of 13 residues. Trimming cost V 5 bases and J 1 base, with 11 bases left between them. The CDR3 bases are TGTGCCTGGGCTATCACAGGGAACACTGAAGCTTTCTTT. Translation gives CAWAITGNTEAFF.

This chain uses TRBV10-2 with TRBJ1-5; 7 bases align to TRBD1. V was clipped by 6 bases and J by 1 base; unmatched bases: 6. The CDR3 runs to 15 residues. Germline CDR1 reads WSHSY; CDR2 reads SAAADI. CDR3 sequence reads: CASSPGGESNQPQHF. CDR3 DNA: TGCGCCAGCAGCCCAGGGGGGGAGAGCAATCAGCCCCAGCATTTT.

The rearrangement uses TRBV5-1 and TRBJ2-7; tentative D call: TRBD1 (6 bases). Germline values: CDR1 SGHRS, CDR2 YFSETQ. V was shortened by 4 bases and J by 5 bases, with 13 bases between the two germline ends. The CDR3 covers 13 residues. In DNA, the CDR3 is TGCGCCAGCAGCCTGGGACACGGGGACGAGCAGTACTTC. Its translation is CASSLGHGDEQYF.

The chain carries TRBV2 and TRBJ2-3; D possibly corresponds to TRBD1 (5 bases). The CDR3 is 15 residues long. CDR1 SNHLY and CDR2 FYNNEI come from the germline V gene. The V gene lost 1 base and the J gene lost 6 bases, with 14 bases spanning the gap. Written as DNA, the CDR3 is TGTGCCAGCAGTGAAGTCGGGCAGGGTGAGGATACGCAGTATTTT. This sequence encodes CASSEVGQGEDTQYF.

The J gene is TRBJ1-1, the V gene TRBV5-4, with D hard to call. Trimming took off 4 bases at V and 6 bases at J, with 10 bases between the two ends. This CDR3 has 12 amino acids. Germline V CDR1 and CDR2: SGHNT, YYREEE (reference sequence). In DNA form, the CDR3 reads TGTGCCAGCAGCCGCGGAGGAGCTGAAGCTTTCTTT. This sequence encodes CASSRGGAEAFF.

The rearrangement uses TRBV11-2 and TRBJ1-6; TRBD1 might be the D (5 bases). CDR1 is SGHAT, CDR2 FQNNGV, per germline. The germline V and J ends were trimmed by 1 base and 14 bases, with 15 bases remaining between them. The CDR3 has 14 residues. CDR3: CASSLGDRGSALHF. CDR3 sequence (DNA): TGTGCCAGCAGCTTAGGGGACCGAGGTTCGGCCCTCCACTTT.